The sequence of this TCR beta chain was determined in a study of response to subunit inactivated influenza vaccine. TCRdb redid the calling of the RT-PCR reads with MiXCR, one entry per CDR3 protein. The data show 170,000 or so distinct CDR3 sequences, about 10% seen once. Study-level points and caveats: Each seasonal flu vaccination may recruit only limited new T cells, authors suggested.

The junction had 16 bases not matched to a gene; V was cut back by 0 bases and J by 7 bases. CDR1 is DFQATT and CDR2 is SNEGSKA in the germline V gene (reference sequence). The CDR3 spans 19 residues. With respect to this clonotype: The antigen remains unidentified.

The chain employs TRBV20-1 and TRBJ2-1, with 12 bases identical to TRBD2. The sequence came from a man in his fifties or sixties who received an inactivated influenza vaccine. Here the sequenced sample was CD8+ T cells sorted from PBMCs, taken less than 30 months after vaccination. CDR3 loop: CSARDPGTSGQNPGNEQFF. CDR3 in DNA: TGCAGTGCTAGAGATCCTGGGACTAGCGGGCAAAACCCAGGGAATGAGCAGTTCTTC.